This T cell receptor beta chain was documented in a study of cytomegalovirus exposure and HLA in healthy donors listed by TCRdb under 2017. Turning to the overall study: A later analysis indicated that the 130 or so validation repertoires were generated on the platform also employed for the 650 to 850 repertoires of the first cohort. The study aimed to test whether signatures of past pathogen exposure could be identified by cataloging public T cell receptors. In addition to the first cohort of 666 subjects, a separate validation cohort of approximately 130 different subjects was used. The study combined high-throughput TCR immunosequencing, statistical association of individual TCRs with disease status, and machine learning to predict cytomegalovirus infection status.

Points on this clone: This clone's antigen is unknown. Per-base qualities were not stored, and no clone one base away is much larger.

The CDR3 runs 17 residues from the cysteine to the phenylalanine. Only the CDR3 region is kept as DNA, spanning 51 bases read in frame from base 1. In the germline V gene, CDR1 corresponds to LGHNA and CDR2 to YSLEER. V loses 6 bases at its end and J loses 10 bases; junction bases beyond the gene matches: 15. The donors belonged to the validation cohort of about 110 subjects, which was separate from the roughly 700-subject first cohort. What the study reported, not specific to this receptor: The authors suggested that the approach could potentially be extended to other disease states and immunological phenotypes. In a later analysis, TCRs clustered in the first cohort were found to also tend to co-occur in the 110 or so validation repertoires, with about 93% of cluster scores above 0. Across donors, most TCR sequences were observed very rarely, whereas some public TCRs were present in many individuals. In both the original and validation cohorts, the classifier was reported to diagnose cytomegalovirus status with high specificity and sensitivity. In the study, approximately 150 TCR beta chains were listed as associated with cytomegalovirus. A later analysis lacked HLA typing for the validation cohort, so it scored co-occurrence in that cohort across all 120 repertoires. In vitro tests confirmed that three of the cytomegalovirus-associated TCR beta chains recognize cytomegalovirus antigens.

The library was obtained by the immunoSEQ multiplex PCR assay. The study's processing was this. A statistical classification framework was developed to diagnose cytomegalovirus status using the catalog of TCR beta chain sequences. TCRdb stores this immuneACCESS table with in-frame sequences only. Part of the clones is absent; in the studies checked, under half of the shortfall reflects unresolved V genes, and no reason is known for the rest. D and trimming were read from the DNA, whereas the V and J calls and clone size are those reported in that table. The table for this sample lists 150,000 to 200,000 clones; approximately 87% of them were counted only once. The ten largest make up roughly 1.5% of the sample.

The origin of this receptor is a woman under 40 in good health and CMV-seronegative. The rearrangement combines TRBV4-3 with TRBJ2-1, with 13 bases matching TRBD2. The material sequenced was PBMCs. The DNA sequence follows: TGCGCCAGCAGTCCTACTAGCGGGGGGGCGAGGGTTGCGGAGCAGTTCTTC. Its amino acids are CASSPTSGGARVAEQFF.